In this sample, the clone carrying this T cell receptor beta chain turned up a few times. The data originate from a study of response to subunit inactivated influenza vaccine. CDR1 DFQATT and CDR2 SNEGSKA come from the germline V gene (reference sequence). The V end was cut by 6 bases, the J end by 7 bases, with 9 bases between. CDR3 length: 11 amino acids. TCRdb reprocessed the RT-PCR reads via MiXCR and lists one record per CDR3 protein. Of 150,000 to 200,000 distinct CDR3 sequences in the sample, approximately 12% were seen once. Separately, the same data were catalogued under a study of T cells expressing NK-cell markers. That study adds: With UMIs, 5'RACE template switching was used to make TCR beta cDNA. Within several experiments, an anti-gamma-delta TCR antibody kept the sorting limited to alpha-beta TCR T cells. These clonotypes also led the CD3+CD56-NKG2C+ fraction in four donors.

This TCR derives from a man aged 45-65 years who received an inactivated influenza vaccine. The material sequenced was CD8+ T cells sorted from PBMCs, taken less than 13 days after vaccination. The chain employs TRBV20-1 and TRBJ2-2; D unclear. The CDR3, as DNA: TGCAGTGCATTAATAGGCGGGGAGCTGTTTTTT. Its translation is CSALIGGELFF.